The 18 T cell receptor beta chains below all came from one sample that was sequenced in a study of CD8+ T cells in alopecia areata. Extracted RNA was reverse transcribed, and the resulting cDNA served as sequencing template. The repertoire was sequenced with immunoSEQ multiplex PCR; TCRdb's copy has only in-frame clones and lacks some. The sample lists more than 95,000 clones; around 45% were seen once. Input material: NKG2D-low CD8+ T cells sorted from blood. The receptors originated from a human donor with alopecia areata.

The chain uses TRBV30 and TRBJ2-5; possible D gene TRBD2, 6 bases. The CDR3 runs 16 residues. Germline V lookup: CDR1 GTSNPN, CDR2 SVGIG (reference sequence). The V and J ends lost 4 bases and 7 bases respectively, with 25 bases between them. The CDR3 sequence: CAWMGSGSLHKGTQYF. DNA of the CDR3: TGTGCCTGGATGGGTTCCGGGAGCCTCCATAAAGGGACCCAGTACTTC.

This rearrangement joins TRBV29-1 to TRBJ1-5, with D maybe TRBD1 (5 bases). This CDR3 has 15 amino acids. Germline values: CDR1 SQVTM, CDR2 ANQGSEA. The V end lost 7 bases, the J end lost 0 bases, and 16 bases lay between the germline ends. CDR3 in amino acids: CSGRLTEYSNQPQHF. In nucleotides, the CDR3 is TGCAGCGGGAGATTGACAGAGTATAGCAATCAGCCCCAGCATTTT.

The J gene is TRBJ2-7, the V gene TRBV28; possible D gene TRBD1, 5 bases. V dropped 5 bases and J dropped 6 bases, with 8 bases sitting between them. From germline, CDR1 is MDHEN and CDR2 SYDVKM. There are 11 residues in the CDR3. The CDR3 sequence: CASSRGSEQYF. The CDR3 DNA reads TGTGCCAGCAGTAGGGGCAGCGAGCAGTACTTC.

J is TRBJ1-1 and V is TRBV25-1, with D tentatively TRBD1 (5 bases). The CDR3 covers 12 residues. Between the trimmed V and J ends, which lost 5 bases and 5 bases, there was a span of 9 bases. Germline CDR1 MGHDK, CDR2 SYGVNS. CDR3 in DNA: TGTGCCAGCAGTTGGGGGGGGACTGAAGCTTTCTTT. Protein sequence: CASSWGGTEAFF. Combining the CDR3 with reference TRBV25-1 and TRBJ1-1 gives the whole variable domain EADIYQTPRYLVIGTGKKITLECSQTMGHDKMYWYQQDPGMELHLIHYSYGVNSTEKGDLSSESTVSRIRTEHFPLTLESARPSHTSQYLCASSWGGTEAFFGQGTRLTVV.

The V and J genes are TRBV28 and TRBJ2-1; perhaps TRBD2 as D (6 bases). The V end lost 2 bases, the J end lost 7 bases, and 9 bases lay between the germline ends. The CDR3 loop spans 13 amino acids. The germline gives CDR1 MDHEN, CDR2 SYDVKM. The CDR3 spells CASSLAGLNEQFF. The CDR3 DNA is TGTGCCAGCAGTTTAGCGGGATTGAATGAGCAGTTCTTC.

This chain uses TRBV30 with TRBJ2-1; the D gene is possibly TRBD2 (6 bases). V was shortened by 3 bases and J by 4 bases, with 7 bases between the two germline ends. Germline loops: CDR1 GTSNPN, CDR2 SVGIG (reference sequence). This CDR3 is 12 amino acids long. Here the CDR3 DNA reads TGTGCCTGGAGCGGGGGTTACAATGAGCAGTTCTTC. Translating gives CAWSGGYNEQFF.

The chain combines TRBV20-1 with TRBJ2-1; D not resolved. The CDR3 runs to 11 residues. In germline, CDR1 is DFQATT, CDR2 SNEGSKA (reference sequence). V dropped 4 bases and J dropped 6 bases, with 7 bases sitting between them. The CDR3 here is CSANVGNEQFF. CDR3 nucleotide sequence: TGCAGTGCTAATGTAGGCAATGAGCAGTTCTTC.

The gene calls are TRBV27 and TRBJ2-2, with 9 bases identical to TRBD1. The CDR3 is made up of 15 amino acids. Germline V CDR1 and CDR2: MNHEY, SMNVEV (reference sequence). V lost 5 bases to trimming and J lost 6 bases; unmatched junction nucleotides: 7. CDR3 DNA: TGTGCCAGCAGTCCGGGACAGGGTATCGCCGGGGAGCTGTTTTTT. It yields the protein CASSPGQGIAGELFF.

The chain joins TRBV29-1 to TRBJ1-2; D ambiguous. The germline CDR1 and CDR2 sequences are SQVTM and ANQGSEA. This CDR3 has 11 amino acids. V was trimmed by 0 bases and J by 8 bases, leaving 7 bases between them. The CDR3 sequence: CSVEEDHGYTF. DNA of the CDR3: TGCAGCGTTGAAGAGGACCACGGCTACACCTTC.

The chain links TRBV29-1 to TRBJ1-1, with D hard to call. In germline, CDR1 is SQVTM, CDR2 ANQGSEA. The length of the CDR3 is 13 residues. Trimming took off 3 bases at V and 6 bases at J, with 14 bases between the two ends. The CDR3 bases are TGCAGCGTTGATCGTAGGTCTAGTTCTGAAGCTTTCTTT. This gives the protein CSVDRRSSSEAFF.

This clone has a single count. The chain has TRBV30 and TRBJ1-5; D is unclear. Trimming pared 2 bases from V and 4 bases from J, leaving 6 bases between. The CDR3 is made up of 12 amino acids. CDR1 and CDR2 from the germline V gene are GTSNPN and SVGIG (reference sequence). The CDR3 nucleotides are TGTGCCTGGAGTACAGAGAATCAGCCCCAGCATTTT. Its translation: CAWSTENQPQHF.

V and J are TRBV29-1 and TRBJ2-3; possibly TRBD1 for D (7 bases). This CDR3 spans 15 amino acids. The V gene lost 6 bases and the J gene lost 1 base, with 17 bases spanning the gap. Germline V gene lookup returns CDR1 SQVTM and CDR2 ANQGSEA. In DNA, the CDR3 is TGCAGCGTGGAGGGGGCAGGGGATCGCACAGATACGCAGTATTTT. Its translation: CSVEGAGDRTDTQYF.

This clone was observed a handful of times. The CDR3 region has the DNA TGTGCCGGAAGGGGACAGGGGACAAATGAGCAGTTCTTC. It codes for CAGRGQGTNEQFF. The rearrangement joins TRBV30 to TRBJ2-1; 10 bases are a match to TRBD1. V was clipped by 8 bases and J by 7 bases; unmatched bases: 8. The CDR3 contains 13 residues. Germline V gene data show CDR1 as GTSNPN and CDR2 as SVGIG (reference sequence).

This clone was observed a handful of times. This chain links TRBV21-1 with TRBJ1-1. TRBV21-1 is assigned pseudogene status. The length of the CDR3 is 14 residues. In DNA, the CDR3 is TGTGCCAGCAGCAAAGAGGCGTTGAACACTGAAGCTTTCTTT. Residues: CASSKEALNTEAFF.

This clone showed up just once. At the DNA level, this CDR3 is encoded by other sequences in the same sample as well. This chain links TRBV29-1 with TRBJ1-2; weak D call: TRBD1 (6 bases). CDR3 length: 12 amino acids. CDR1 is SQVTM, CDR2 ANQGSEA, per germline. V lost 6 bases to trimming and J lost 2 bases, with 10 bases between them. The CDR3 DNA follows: TGCAGCGTAGAGAGGGGGAACTATGGCTACACCTTC. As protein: CSVERGNYGYTF.

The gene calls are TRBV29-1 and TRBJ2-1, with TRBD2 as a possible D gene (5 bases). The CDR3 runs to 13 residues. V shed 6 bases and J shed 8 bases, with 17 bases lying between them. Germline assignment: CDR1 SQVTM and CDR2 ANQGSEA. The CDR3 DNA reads TGCAGCGTAATGAGGGATCTTGGCTATGAGCAGTTCTTC. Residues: CSVMRDLGYEQFF.

The CDR3 nucleotides read TGTGCCAGCAGCTTAGAGGTGGGACCGGAATACGAGCAGTACTTC. This translates into CASSLEVGPEYEQYF. V usage is TRBV7-6 and J usage is TRBJ2-7, with D tentatively TRBD1 or TRBD2 (5 bases each). The V end was cut by 1 base, the J end by 4 bases, with 14 bases between. This CDR3 spans 15 amino acids. The germline CDR1 and CDR2 sequences are SGHVS and FNYEAQ. The full variable domain, rest sourced from reference TRBV7-6 and TRBJ2-7, is GAGVSQSPRYKVTKRGQDVALRCDPISGHVSLYWYRQALGQGPEFLTYFNYEAQQDKSGLPNDRFSAERPEGSISTLTIQRTEQRDSAMYRCASSLEVGPEYEQYFGPGTRLTVT.

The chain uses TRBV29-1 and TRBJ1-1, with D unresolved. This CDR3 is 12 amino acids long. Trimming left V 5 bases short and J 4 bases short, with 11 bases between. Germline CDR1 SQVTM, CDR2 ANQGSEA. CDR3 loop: CSVLWESTEAFF. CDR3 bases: TGCAGCGTTTTGTGGGAAAGCACTGAAGCTTTCTTT.